This T cell receptor (beta chain) was sequenced in a study of PD-L1 blockade in urothelial cancer. Germline lookup yields CDR1 SGHDT and CDR2 YYEEEE. V shed 4 bases and J shed 3 bases, with 17 bases lying between them. The CDR3 has 16 residues. The method was immunoSEQ multiplex PCR; TCRdb's version includes in-frame clones alone and lacks a portion of them. The sample holds about 83,000 clones; about nine tenths are singletons and the top ten take 4.5% to 7%. This specimen consisted of PBMCs, obtained around atezolizumab (anti-PD-L1) treatment. The sequence was collected from a woman between 70 and 85 years old with urothelial cancer. The gene calls are TRBV5-6 and TRBJ2-1; D might be TRBD2 (6 bases). The CDR3, as DNA: TGTGCCAGCAGCCCCCCTGGGGGGACTGTCTACAATGAGCAGTTCTTC. Amino acids: CASSPPGGTVYNEQFF.